This T cell receptor beta chain was captured in a study of blood T cell repertoires in COVID-19. At the level of the study: The study drew acute and convalescent COVID-19 samples from the United States, Italy and Spain. T cells, B-cell-depleted T cells, or PBMCs provided the cDNA or gDNA that served as material.

In the study's own analysis: Nucleated cell number was recorded as an estimate derived from reference gene primer amplification. The data were produced by immunoSEQ multiplex PCR, yet TCRdb's version contains in-frame clones alone and is incomplete. That table furnishes V, J and clone size, whereas the DNA furnished D and trimming. The sample yields some 180,000 clones, approximately 80% seen once. The age range of participants was 18 to 89 years, with residence in more than 20 US areas. The material sequenced was PBMCs or T cells enriched from blood (not recorded which). This clonotype was obtained from an older woman with acute COVID-19.

As DNA, the CDR3 is TGTGCCACCTCATATCCAGACAGGGAGCATGGCTACACCTTC. Protein sequence: CATSYPDREHGYTF. This chain uses TRBV24-1 with TRBJ1-2, with 7 bases identical to TRBD1. Germline V gene data show CDR1 as KGHDR and CDR2 as SFDVKD. The CDR3 is 14 amino acids. V lost 9 bases to trimming and J lost 6 bases; unmatched junction nucleotides: 12.